This TCR beta chain was recovered during a study of blood T cell repertoires in COVID-19. The wider study: Acute-phase and convalescent COVID-19 samples originated in the United States, Italy and Spain. PBMCs, B-cell-depleted T cells, or T cells provided the cDNA or gDNA that made up the material.

The ends were cut back, 3 bases at V and 2 bases at J, with 12 bases in the middle. This CDR3 comprises 15 residues. Germline loops: CDR1 SGHTA, CDR2 FQGNSA. Per the original data handling: Reference gene primer amplification in the assay estimated nucleated cell counts. Profiling relied on immunoSEQ multiplex PCR, and the TCRdb table lists in-frame clones only, not all of them. V, J and clone size reflect that table, while D and trimming were determined from the DNA. The table shows 250,000 to 350,000 clones, with about nine tenths occurring only once. The origin of this receptor is a woman in her twenties or thirties with active or convalescent COVID-19. The chain carries TRBV7-2 and TRBJ2-3; TRBD1 is a possible D gene (5 bases). Material for sequencing was peripheral blood. DNA for the CDR3: TGTGCCAGCAGCTTCCCAAGGGGCGACACAGATACGCAGTATTTT. It codes for CASSFPRGDTDTQYF.